These 2 T cell receptor beta chains were sequenced from one sample in a study of persistence of HIV-infected CD4 T cells. The stimulus was an HIV-1 Gag 15-mer peptide pool, 0.8 to 1 ug/peptide/mL. CD4+ T cells upregulating both CD40 ligand and CD69 were sorted as responding cells. These receptors' targets are unknown. Sequencing used immunoSEQ version 4 in survey mode. Clones were sequenced by immunoSEQ multiplex PCR, and TCRdb holds only the in-frame ones, with some missing. The table shows under 40,000 clones, with around 70% occurring only once. The sequences come from CD4+ T cells sorted from PBMCs after approximately 19-hour stimulation, collected from a patient who received antiretroviral therapy. Receptor source: an adult man with HIV who was CMV-seropositive.

V usage is TRBV5-5 and J usage is TRBJ1-1; D call uncertain. Trimming pared 5 bases from V and 3 bases from J, leaving 11 bases between. Germline-derived CDR1 and CDR2 are SGHKS and YYEKEE (reference sequence). The CDR3 runs 13 residues. The CDR3: CASSFVEDTEAFF. CDR3 nucleotides: TGTGCCAGCAGTTTTGTGGAAGACACTGAAGCTTTCTTT.

The chain carries TRBV2 and TRBJ2-7; 8 bases are a match to TRBD2. This CDR3 has 14 amino acids. V lost 4 bases, J lost 1 base, and 3 bases stayed unmatched. Germline V gene lookup returns CDR1 SNHLY and CDR2 FYNNEI. CDR3 DNA sequence: TGTGCCAGCAGTGGCGGGGGGTGGTCCTACGAGCAGTACTTC. Translating gives CASSGGGWSYEQYF.